This passage covers 31 T cell receptor beta chains from one sample sequenced in a study of identical twins. TCRdb recomputed calls from the 5' RACE reads with MiXCR, one row per CDR3 protein. The data show 200,000 to 250,000 distinct CDR3 sequences, about 7% seen once. The sample was also linked to a second study, of yellow fever vaccine responses in identical twins.

Sample: memory (CD45RO+) T cells sorted from blood. These TCRs come from a woman younger than 30 in good health.

This clonotype was found a few times. The chain couples TRBV4-1 to TRBJ2-3; 9 bases are shared with TRBD2. The germline CDR1 and CDR2 sequences are MGHRA and YSYEKL. The junction had 7 bases not matched to a gene; V was cut back by 1 base and J by 2 bases. The CDR3 is 17 amino acids. CDR3 sequence: CASSQAWGLAATDTQYF. CDR3 nucleotide sequence: TGCGCCAGCAGCCAAGCATGGGGACTAGCCGCCACAGATACGCAGTATTTT.

This clonotype was found a few times. The CDR3: CASSESPAGSITGELFF. Written as DNA, the CDR3 is TGCGCCAGCAGTGAGTCGCCAGCGGGATCGATCACCGGGGAGCTGTTTTTT. The chain combines TRBV10-1 with TRBJ2-2, with 7 bases fitting TRBD2. After removal of 0 bases from V and 4 bases from J, the junction contained 8 bases not matched to a gene. Germline lookup yields CDR1 WNHNN and CDR2 SYGVQD (reference sequence). This CDR3 has 17 amino acids.

This clonotype was picked up a small number of times. The chain joins TRBV7-3 to TRBJ2-3, with D possibly being TRBD1 or TRBD2 (5 bases each). CDR1 and CDR2 (germline): SGHTA, FQGTGA. This CDR3 region has 15 residues. The germline V and J ends were trimmed by 1 base and 3 bases, with 11 bases remaining between them. In DNA, the CDR3 is TGTGCCAGCAGCTTAATGGGGACGGCGACAGATACGCAGTATTTT. This encodes CASSLMGTATDTQYF.

CDR3 in amino acids: CATSRDSGYTIYF. CDR3 sequence (DNA): TGTGCCACCAGCAGAGATTCGGGTTACACCATATATTTT. The J gene is TRBJ1-3, the V gene TRBV15; unclear D gene. The germline V gene has CDR1 LNHNV and CDR2 YYDKDF (reference sequence). CDR3 length: 13 amino acids. V lost 0 bases to trimming and J lost 8 bases, with 8 bases between them.

This clonotype was detected a few times. Mismatch with germline at one junction end may stem from a read error. The chain joins TRBV9 to TRBJ2-3, with 7 bases matching TRBD2. This CDR3 is 13 amino acids long. Germline values: CDR1 SGDLS, CDR2 YYNGEE. The CDR3 DNA reads TGTGCCAGCAGCCCGAGTTTTGTGACTAGCAAACATTTT. Its protein product is CASSPSFVTSKHF.

In nucleotides, the CDR3 is TGTGCCAGCAGCTCGGGACTAGCGATAATGGGTGAGCAGTTCTTC. Encoded protein: CASSSGLAIMGEQFF. The chain employs TRBV11-2 and TRBJ2-1; 10 bases fit TRBD2. The CDR3 spans 15 residues. V trimming: 4 bases; J trimming: 9 bases; junction bases outside the gene matches: 9. The germline V gene encodes CDR1 SGHAT and CDR2 FQNNGV.

This clonotype came up a few times. The rearrangement uses TRBV11-3 and TRBJ1-1, with 7 bases lining up with TRBD1. In germline, CDR1 is SGHNT, CDR2 YENEEA. Germline trimming cut 8 bases from V and 1 base from J; bases unmatched to any gene: 7. The CDR3 sequence is 14 residues long. The CDR3 sequence: CASGPGGRNTEAFF. The CDR3 DNA follows: TGTGCCAGCGGCCCAGGGGGGAGGAACACTGAAGCTTTCTTT.

The V and J genes are TRBV7-2 and TRBJ2-7; D possibly matches TRBD1 or TRBD2 (5 bases each). The CDR3 sequence is 12 residues long. The V and J ends lost 4 bases and 7 bases respectively, with 11 bases between them. In germline, CDR1 is SGHTA, CDR2 FQGNSA. CDR3: CASSSPGTEQYV. The DNA for the CDR3 is TGTGCCAGCAGCTCTCCCGGGACGGAGCAGTACGTC.

The DNA for the CDR3 is TGTGCCAGCAGTTTTTCAGCGGCAGTGGGGAATGAGCAGTTCTTC. Encoded protein: CASSFSAAVGNEQFF. The rearrangement uses TRBV27 and TRBJ2-1; D is possibly TRBD2 (5 bases). Per the germline V gene, CDR1 is MNHEY and CDR2 is SMNVEV (reference sequence). The germline V and J ends were trimmed by 3 bases and 7 bases, with 16 bases remaining between them. This CDR3 contains 15 residues.

This clonotype was observed at least ten times. The V gene is TRBV12-3 or TRBV12-4, the J gene TRBJ1-6; 8 bases match TRBD1. Trimming cost V 7 bases and J 5 bases; bases outside gene matches: 4. The CDR3 is 14 amino acids. This CDR3 reads CASNRGGDNSPLHF. The CDR3 nucleotides are TGTGCCAGCAACAGGGGGGGGGATAATTCACCCCTCCACTTT.

Ten or more counts support this clonotype. V is TRBV5-1 and J is TRBJ2-3; the match to TRBD1 covers 8 bases. J was trimmed by 3 bases and V by 4 bases; bases with no gene match: 10. Germline values: CDR1 SGHRS, CDR2 YFSETQ. This CDR3 contains 16 residues. CDR3 sequence (DNA): TGCGCCAGCAGCATGGTGACAGGGGAGCATACAGATACGCAGTATTTT. As protein: CASSMVTGEHTDTQYF.

A few counts support this clonotype. This sequence joins TRBV10-2 and TRBJ2-2; unclear D gene. V was clipped by 7 bases and J by 1 base, with 7 bases between them. Germline V CDR1 and CDR2: WSHSY, SAAADI. This CDR3 has 13 amino acids. CDR3: CASNPQNTGELFF. The CDR3 DNA is TGCGCCAGCAACCCACAGAACACCGGGGAGCTGTTTTTT.

This clonotype was observed a few times. The rearrangement joins TRBV7-9 to TRBJ2-3; maybe TRBD2 (6 bases). V lost 3 bases and J 2 bases, leaving 12 bases between the germline ends. Germline CDR1 reads SEHNR; CDR2 reads FQNEAQ (reference sequence). CDR3 size: 15 residues. This CDR3 reads CASSLMASATDTQYF. The CDR3 coding sequence is TGTGCCAGCAGCTTGATGGCTAGCGCCACAGATACGCAGTATTTT.

Ten or more counts support this clonotype. The CDR3 region is CASMGGVNTEAFF. CDR3 sequence (DNA): TGCGCCAGCATGGGGGGAGTGAACACTGAAGCTTTCTTT. The chain carries TRBV5-1 and TRBJ1-1; TRBD1 is a possible D gene (5 bases). Germline V lookup: CDR1 SGHRS, CDR2 YFSETQ. CDR3 size: 13 residues. V was trimmed by 6 bases and J by 0 bases, leaving 9 bases between them. Supplemented by reference TRBV5-1 and TRBJ1-1, the full variable domain reads KAGVTQTPRYLIKTRGQQVTLSCSPISGHRSVSWYQQTPGQGLQFLFEYFSETQRNKGNFPGRFSGRQFSNSRSEMNVSTLELGDSALYLCASMGGVNTEAFFGQGTRLTVV.

This clonotype was seen more than once but under ten times. The chain combines TRBV4-2 with TRBJ2-1; D is perhaps TRBD2 (7 bases). This CDR3 region has 14 residues. V was shortened by 8 bases and J by 0 bases, with 11 bases between the two germline ends. Per germline, CDR1 LGHNA and CDR2 YNFKEQ. The CDR3 nucleotides are TGTGCCAGCGGGGGGGGCAGCTCCTACAATGAGCAGTTCTTC. Its protein is CASGGGSSYNEQFF.

This clonotype came up a few times. The chain has TRBV15 and TRBJ2-5, with 11 bases lining up with TRBD2. The V segment lost 4 bases and the J segment 5 bases; nucleotides outside the gene matches: 6. CDR1 and CDR2 (germline): LNHNV, YYDKDF (reference sequence). The CDR3 loop spans 15 amino acids. The CDR3 DNA reads TGTGCCACCAGCACCAGACTAGCGGGGAGGGAGACCCAGTACTTC. Its protein is CATSTRLAGRETQYF.

This clonotype was seen many times. The chain links TRBV11-2 to TRBJ2-3; D may match TRBD1 or TRBD2 (5 bases each). The CDR3 length is 13 residues. The germline V gene has CDR1 SGHAT and CDR2 FQNNGV. V lost 2 bases and J 8 bases, leaving 11 bases between the germline ends. CDR3 coding DNA: TGTGCCAGCAGCTTAATGGGGGACGGTACGCAGTATTTT. It yields the protein CASSLMGDGTQYF.

This clonotype turned up a few times. CDR3 nucleotide sequence: TGTGCCAGCAGCCTCACCGGACAGAGCTATGGCTACACCTTC. Protein sequence: CASSLTGQSYGYTF. The rearrangement links TRBV3-1 to TRBJ1-2, with D tentatively TRBD1 (6 bases). The V and J ends lost 4 bases and 4 bases respectively, with 13 bases between them. Per germline, CDR1 LGHDT and CDR2 YNNKEL (reference sequence). The CDR3 length is 14 residues.

The rearrangement links TRBV4-1 to TRBJ2-4; no clear D. V was pared by 0 bases and J by 4 bases, with 7 bases between. Looked up from germline, CDR1 is MGHRA and CDR2 is YSYEKL. The CDR3 sequence is 14 residues long. In DNA, the CDR3 is TGCGCCAGCAGCCAAGATTCCCATAAAAACATTCAGTACTTC. Translation gives CASSQDSHKNIQYF.

This clonotype was counted a few times. This chain connects TRBV2 to TRBJ1-2, with 9 bases fitting TRBD1. The CDR3 length is 15 residues. V was pared by 7 bases and J by 5 bases, with 11 bases of the junction left unmatched. From germline, CDR1 is SNHLY and CDR2 FYNNEI. CDR3 coding DNA: TGTGCCAGCACCCCCTGGCTGGGACAGGGTTATGGCTACACCTTC. Encoded protein: CASTPWLGQGYGYTF. The full variable domain, with the rest looked up from reference TRBV2 and TRBJ1-2, is EPEVTQTPSHQVTQMGQEVILRCVPISNHLYFYWYRQILGQKVEFLVSFYNNEISEKSEIFDDQFSVERPDGSNFTLKIRSTKLEDSAMYFCASTPWLGQGYGYTFGSGTRLTVV.

This clonotype occurred a few times. As DNA, the CDR3 is TGCGCCAGCAGGCCGACTAGCGGGTCATCCTACGAGCAGTACTTC. It codes for CASRPTSGSSYEQYF. The chain joins TRBV10-2 to TRBJ2-7, with 10 bases lining up with TRBD2. The germline V gene encodes CDR1 WSHSY and CDR2 SAAADI. The trim removed 6 bases at V and 1 base at J, leaving 6 bases unmatched. The CDR3 has 15 residues.

The rearrangement links TRBV28 to TRBJ2-5; 13 bases line up with TRBD2. CDR3 length equals 16 residues. Losses at the gene ends were 7 bases for V and 1 base for J; bases not matched to a gene: 6. Looked up from germline, CDR1 is MDHEN and CDR2 is SYDVKM. The CDR3 nucleotides read TGTGCCAGCATTCGACTAGCGGGAGGCCCCCAAGAGACCCAGTACTTC. Residues: CASIRLAGGPQETQYF.

The table lists this clonotype with a few counts. V usage is TRBV4-1 and J usage is TRBJ2-2; TRBD2 aligns across 10 bases. This CDR3 has 15 amino acids. Trimming cost V 5 bases and J 5 bases; bases outside gene matches: 5. In germline, CDR1 is MGHRA, CDR2 YSYEKL. The CDR3 bases are TGCGCCAGCAGCTCACTAGCGGGGTGGACCGGGGAGCTGTTTTTT. Translating gives CASSSLAGWTGELFF.

A few counts support this clonotype. The chain couples TRBV7-8 to TRBJ2-1; D is possibly TRBD2 (5 bases). The germline gives CDR1 SGHVS, CDR2 FQNEAQ. This CDR3 has 15 residues. V was cut by 4 bases and J by 6 bases, with 16 bases left in between. The CDR3, as DNA: TGTGCCAGCAGCTCACCTAGCCCCGCAAGCAATGAGCAGTTCTTC. Its protein is CASSSPSPASNEQFF.

This clonotype has more than one count but fewer than ten. The chain employs TRBV9 and TRBJ2-3; D is possibly TRBD1 (6 bases). Germline V lookup: CDR1 SGDLS, CDR2 YYNGEE. Trimming left V 4 bases short and J 5 bases short, with 8 bases between. CDR3 size: 12 residues. The CDR3 spells CASSPDRDTQYF. Here the CDR3 DNA reads TGTGCCAGCAGCCCGGACAGAGATACGCAGTATTTT.

This clonotype was detected many times. This rearrangement joins TRBV28 to TRBJ2-7; D is undetermined. The germline V gene encodes CDR1 MDHEN and CDR2 SYDVKM. Trimming left V 5 bases short and J 11 bases short, with 19 bases between. This CDR3 comprises 13 residues. The CDR3 DNA sequence: TGTGCCAGCAGTCAAGCCGACCAACCGAGGAAGTACTTC. Protein product: CASSQADQPRKYF.

This clonotype was seen repeatedly, ten times or more. The chain recombines TRBV7-9 with TRBJ2-3, with 8 bases fitting TRBD1. In germline, CDR1 is SEHNR, CDR2 FQNEAQ (reference sequence). The CDR3 consists of 14 residues. V shed 3 bases, J shed 2 bases, and the junction held 1 base outside the gene matches. The CDR3 sequence: CASSLDRDTDTQYF. The CDR3 region has the DNA TGTGCCAGCAGCTTGGACAGGGACACAGATACGCAGTATTTT. The full variable domain, rest sourced from reference TRBV7-9 and TRBJ2-3, is DTGVSQNPRHKITKRGQNVTFRCDPISEHNRLYWYRQTLGQGPEFLTYFQNEAQLEKSRLLSDRFSAERPKGSFSTLEIQRTEQGDSAMYLCASSLDRDTDTQYFGPGTRLTVL.

The CDR3 DNA follows: TGCAGTGCTAGTTACAGGCTACACTACGAGCAGTACTTC. Translated: CSASYRLHYEQYF. The chain combines TRBV20-1 with TRBJ2-7; possibly TRBD1 for D (5 bases). The CDR3 totals 13 residues. CDR1 DFQATT and CDR2 SNEGSKA come from the germline V gene (reference sequence). The V end was cut by 3 bases, the J end by 3 bases, with 12 bases between.

This clonotype was seen many times. This chain joins TRBV3-1 and TRBJ2-1; 10 bases match TRBD2. Per germline, CDR1 LGHDT and CDR2 YNNKEL (reference sequence). V gave up 3 bases and J gave up 2 bases; unmatched junction bases: 10. The CDR3 is 18 residues long. The CDR3 reads CASSQLSWTSGTYNEQFF. The DNA for the CDR3 is TGTGCCAGCAGCCAGCTCTCGTGGACTAGCGGTACCTACAATGAGCAGTTCTTC.

CDR3 residues: CATSRDSGVNEQFF. The CDR3 DNA is TGTGCCACCAGCAGAGATTCTGGCGTCAATGAGCAGTTCTTC. The chain couples TRBV15 to TRBJ2-1; D is unresolved. This CDR3 is 14 amino acids long. Germline V gene lookup returns CDR1 LNHNV and CDR2 YYDKDF (reference sequence). V lost 0 bases and J 6 bases, leaving 9 bases between the germline ends.

This clonotype appeared many times. The genes are TRBV3-1 and TRBJ2-5; perhaps TRBD2 as D (6 bases). Germline V gene lookup returns CDR1 LGHDT and CDR2 YNNKEL (reference sequence). The V gene lost 1 base and the J gene lost 5 bases, with 11 bases spanning the gap. This CDR3 has 14 residues. The CDR3 reads CASSQGGGVETQYF. CDR3 coding DNA: TGTGCCAGCAGCCAAGGTGGCGGGGTCGAGACCCAGTACTTC.